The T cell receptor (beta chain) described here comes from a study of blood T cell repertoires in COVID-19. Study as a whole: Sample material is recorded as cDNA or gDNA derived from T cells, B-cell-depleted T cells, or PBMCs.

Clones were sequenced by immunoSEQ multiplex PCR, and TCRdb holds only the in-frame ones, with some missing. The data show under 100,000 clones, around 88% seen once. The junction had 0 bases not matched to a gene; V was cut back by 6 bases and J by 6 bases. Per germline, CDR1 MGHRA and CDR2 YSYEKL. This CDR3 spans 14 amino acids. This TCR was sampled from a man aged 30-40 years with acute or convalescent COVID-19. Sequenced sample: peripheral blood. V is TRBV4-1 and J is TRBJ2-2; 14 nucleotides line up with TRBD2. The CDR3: CASRGLAGAGELFF. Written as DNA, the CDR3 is TGCGCCAGCAGGGGACTAGCGGGAGCCGGGGAGCTGTTTTTT.